The sequence of this TCR beta chain was determined in a study of CD8+ T cells in alopecia areata. The overall study: Percentage of affected scalp area was the basis on which treated patients' severity was scored. Study results and limitations: It was observed that many expanded lesional clones persisted in scalp and blood during tofacitinib.

Described treatment: oral pan-JAK inhibitor, 5-10 mg twice daily. On this clone: The antigen remains unidentified.

Germline loops: CDR1 SNHLY, CDR2 FYNNEI. The CDR3 is made up of 13 amino acids. Trimming shortened V by 9 bases and J by 5 bases, and 14 bases separated the two germline ends. RNA extraction and reverse transcription yielded cDNA as sequencing template. TCRdb's table, derived via immunoSEQ multiplex PCR, lists solely in-frame clones and lacks some. The table lists some 240,000 clones, less than 75% of them singletons. The receptor comes from a human donor with alopecia areata. The chain has TRBV2 and TRBJ2-1; D uncertain. Sequencing was performed on CD4+ T cells sorted from blood, taken at week 4, from a patient treated with tofacitinib. CDR3 sequence: CASTQARDNEQFF. CDR3 sequence (DNA): TGTGCCAGTACCCAGGCACGGGACAATGAGCAGTTCTTC.